The 14 T cell receptor beta chains listed next were all sequenced from one sample in a study of vaccination effects on CD4 cells after COVID-19. These receptors' antigens are unknown. Data came from immunoSEQ multiplex PCR; TCRdb stores just in-frame clones and leaves some out. The profile shows tens of thousands of clones, over 65% of them singletons. With the ViraFEST assay, the study expanded antigen-specific CD4+ T cells using viral peptide pools, then sequenced them. Culture proceeded for 9 to 11 days, and CD4+ T cells were then isolated. From March to December 2020, the person had a SARS-CoV-2 infection that was confirmed by PCR. Specimen: CD4+ T cells from PBMCs cultured with a peptide pool, collected before COVID-19 vaccination. Receptors were obtained from a human donor who had a prior SARS-CoV-2 infection.

Written as DNA, the CDR3 is TGTGCCAGCAGCTTAGCGGCTAGCGGGGACAATGAGCAGTTCTTC. Its translation is CASSLAASGDNEQFF. The V call is TRBV7-6, the J call TRBJ2-1; 9 bases agree with TRBD2. CDR1 and CDR2 (germline): SGHVS, FNYEAQ. V was clipped by 0 bases and J by 5 bases; unmatched bases: 2. This CDR3 contains 15 residues.

The rearrangement joins TRBV18 to TRBJ2-7, with TRBD2 matching over 10 bases. Germline trimming cut 1 base from V and 2 bases from J; bases unmatched to any gene: 17. The germline V gene has CDR1 KGHSH and CDR2 LQKENI. The CDR3 is 20 residues long. The CDR3 nucleotides read TGTGCCAGCTCACCACAGTTCTTTGGGACTAGCGACCTCACCCCCTACGAGCAGTACTTC. It specifies CASSPQFFGTSDLTPYEQYF.

This chain connects TRBV30 to TRBJ1-5, with D perhaps TRBD1 (6 bases). Germline V CDR1 and CDR2: GTSNPN, SVGIG (reference sequence). The CDR3 runs to 14 residues. Trimming removed 4 bases at V and 6 bases at J, with 16 bases between. The CDR3 sequence is CAWTSTDRTQPQHF. CDR3 bases: TGTGCCTGGACTTCCACCGACAGGACTCAGCCCCAGCATTTT. Full variable domain (remainder filled in from reference TRBV30 and TRBJ1-5): SQTIHQWPATLVQPVGSPLSLECTVEGTSNPNLYWYRQAAGRGLQLLFYSVGIGQISSEVPQNLSASRPQDRQFILSSKKLLLSDSGFYLCAWTSTDRTQPQHFGDGTRLSIL.

The chain recombines TRBV9 with TRBJ1-2; D remains unclear. The CDR3 totals 15 residues. In germline, CDR1 is SGDLS, CDR2 YYNGEE. Trimming took 4 bases from V and 4 from J, leaving 17 bases between them. The DNA of the CDR3 is TGTGCCAGCAGCATTCGCCCTTTGTCCCCCTATGGCTACACCTTC. It encodes CASSIRPLSPYGYTF.

The chain is built from TRBV6-2 or TRBV6-3 and TRBJ1-4, with D perhaps TRBD1 (6 bases). The CDR3 is 12 amino acids. With 4 bases removed from V and 10 bases from J, the gap between germline ends came to 10 bases. CDR1 is MNHEY and CDR2 is SVGEGT in the germline V gene. The CDR3 spells CASSSQGGKLFF. The CDR3 DNA sequence: TGTGCCAGCAGTTCACAGGGTGGAAAACTGTTTTTT.

CDR3 nucleotides: TGTGCCATCAGTGCCGGGGTCGTCTATGGCTACACCTTC. It codes for CAISAGVVYGYTF. The rearrangement links TRBV10-3 to TRBJ1-2; D call uncertain. The CDR3 has 13 amino acids. Germline CDR1 is ENHRY and CDR2 is SYGVKD. The ends were cut back, 4 bases at V and 4 bases at J, with 10 bases in the middle.

V usage is TRBV5-4 and J usage is TRBJ2-1; TRBD2 aligns across 10 bases. Trimming removed 3 bases from V and 9 bases from J; junction bases left unmatched: 12. This CDR3 has 16 amino acids. The germline gives CDR1 SGHNT, CDR2 YYREEE (reference sequence). CDR3 loop: CASSSSSGGHVGEQFF. CDR3 bases: TGTGCCAGCAGCTCAAGTAGCGGGGGGCATGTTGGTGAGCAGTTCTTC.

The J gene is TRBJ2-7, the V gene TRBV6-5; no clear D gene. The CDR3 contains 14 residues. Trimming took off 8 bases at V and 1 base at J, with 15 bases between the two ends. CDR1 and CDR2 from the germline V gene are MNHEY and SVGAGI. The CDR3 DNA reads TGTGCCAGCGCTCCCCAGAGAACATCCTACGAGCAGTACTTC. Translation: CASAPQRTSYEQYF.

The J gene is TRBJ2-7, the V gene TRBV19; 9 bases match TRBD2. V gave up 5 bases and J gave up 1 base; unmatched junction bases: 9. CDR1 and CDR2 (germline): LNHDA, SQIVND (reference sequence). The length of the CDR3 is 16 residues. In DNA, the CDR3 is TGTGCCAGTAGTCCCCGCGGGAGGGCCGGATCCTACGAGCAGTACTTC. Residues: CASSPRGRAGSYEQYF. Full variable domain (outside the CDR3, taken from reference TRBV19 and TRBJ2-7): DGGITQSPKYLFRKEGQNVTLSCEQNLNHDAMYWYRQDPGQGLRLIYYSQIVNDFQKGDIAEGYSVSREKKESFPLTVTSAQKNPTAFYLCASSPRGRAGSYEQYFGPGTRLTVT.

The chain uses TRBV4-1 and TRBJ2-5, with TRBD2 as a possible D gene (5 bases). The germline V and J ends were trimmed by 4 bases and 3 bases, with 27 bases remaining between them. Germline V lookup: CDR1 MGHRA, CDR2 YSYEKL. CDR3 size: 19 residues. The DNA of the CDR3 is TGCGCCAGCAGCCGAGCCCCGCTAAAGATCCGAGCGGAGGAAGAGACCCAGTACTTC. Its protein is CASSRAPLKIRAEEETQYF.

The chain carries TRBV3-1 (or the pseudogene TRBV3-2) and TRBJ1-5; no clear D. Germline values: CDR1 LGHDT, CDR2 YNNKEL (reference sequence). The CDR3 covers 13 residues. The germline V and J ends were trimmed by 0 bases and 7 bases, with 7 bases remaining between them. CDR3 sequence reads: CASSQDRGQPQHF. CDR3 nucleotides: TGTGCCAGCAGCCAAGATAGAGGACAGCCCCAGCATTTT.

This sequence joins TRBV4-2 and TRBJ1-5, with TRBD1 matching over 7 bases. The J segment lost 8 bases and the V segment lost 0 bases, leaving 1 base of the junction unmatched. CDR1 and CDR2 from the germline V gene are LGHNA and YNFKEQ. This CDR3 comprises 13 residues. CDR3 coding DNA: TGTGCCAGCAGCCAAGACAGGGGGAAGCCCCAGCATTTT. Its protein is CASSQDRGKPQHF.

A few counts support this clone. The rearrangement links TRBV27 to TRBJ2-1, with 7 positions matching TRBD2. The CDR3 is 15 amino acids. V was pared by 5 bases and J by 7 bases, with 11 bases of the junction left unmatched. The germline CDR1 and CDR2 sequences are MNHEY and SMNVEV (reference sequence). CDR3 bases: TGTGCCAGCAGTCGACCCCAGCGGGGTGAGAATGAGCAGTTCTTC. This encodes CASSRPQRGENEQFF.

A single count supports this clone. The rearrangement uses TRBV7-9 and TRBJ2-7; TRBD1 is a possible D gene (5 bases). The CDR3 length is 15 residues. CDR1 and CDR2 (germline): SEHNR, FQNEAQ (reference sequence). Deletions cut 5 bases from V and 10 bases from J, with 24 bases between. The CDR3, as DNA: TGTGCCAGCAGCCCCCTAGACGACAGATCAAGAGTACAGTACTTC. It codes for CASSPLDDRSRVQYF.